This note documents a single T cell receptor (beta chain) sequence. Its antigen is unknown. CDR1 SNHLY and CDR2 FYNNEI come from the germline V gene. This CDR3 spans 15 amino acids. J lost 2 bases, V lost 6 bases, and 7 bases had no gene match. The data originate from a study of cytomegalovirus exposure and HLA in healthy donors. Regarding the study as a whole: Researchers had no immune exposure information except CMV serostatus available.

PCR was performed using 60 Vbeta and 13 Jbeta primers. TCRdb's copy holds only in-frame clones and misses some; the assay was immunoSEQ multiplex PCR. Of some 110,000 clones in the sample, 78% were seen once. Sequenced input: PBMCs. This receptor was obtained from a male donor in good health and CMV-seronegative. The chain links TRBV2 to TRBJ2-3; 8 nucleotides match TRBD1. CDR3 region: CASSEQGGYTDTQYF. In DNA, the CDR3 is TGTGCCAGCAGCGAACAGGGGGGATACACAGATACGCAGTATTTT.